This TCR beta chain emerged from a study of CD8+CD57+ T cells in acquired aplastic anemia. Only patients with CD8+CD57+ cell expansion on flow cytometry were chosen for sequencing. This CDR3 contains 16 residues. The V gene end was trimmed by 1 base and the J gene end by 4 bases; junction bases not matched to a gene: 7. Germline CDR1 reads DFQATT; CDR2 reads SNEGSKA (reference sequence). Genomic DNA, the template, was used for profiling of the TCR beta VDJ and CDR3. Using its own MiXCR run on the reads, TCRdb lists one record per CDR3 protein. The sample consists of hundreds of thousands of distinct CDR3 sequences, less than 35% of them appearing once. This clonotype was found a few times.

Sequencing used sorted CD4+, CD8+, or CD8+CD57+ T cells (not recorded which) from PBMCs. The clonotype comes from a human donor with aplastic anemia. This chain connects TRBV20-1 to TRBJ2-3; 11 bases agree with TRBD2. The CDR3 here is CSARAVTSGSSDTQYF. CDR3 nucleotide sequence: TGCAGTGCTAGAGCCGTAACTAGCGGGAGTTCAGATACGCAGTATTTT.